The 20 T cell receptor beta chains listed next were all sequenced from one sample in a study of T cell changes during pregnancy in multiple sclerosis. TCRdb keeps only in-frame clones here, not all; method: immunoSEQ multiplex PCR. The table has 100,000 to 140,000 clones, less than 95% seen once; the top ten hold more than 0.65%. The sample consisted of peripheral blood, taken in the third trimester of pregnancy. These receptor sequences come from a female donor in good health, enrolled as a control in a pregnancy study.

The chain is built from TRBV7-2 and TRBJ1-2, with 8 bases matching TRBD1. Germline CDR1 reads SGHTA; CDR2 reads FQGNSA. The CDR3 consists of 16 residues. Trimming at V came to 3 bases and at J to 4 bases, leaving 10 bases not matched to a gene. The chain's CDR3 is CASSLVGTGALYGYTF. The DNA of the CDR3 is TGTGCCAGCAGCTTGGTAGGGACAGGAGCTCTCTATGGCTACACCTTC.

The CDR3 sequence: CASSRDRVNTEAFF. In nucleotides, the CDR3 is TGTGCCAGCAGTAGGGACAGGGTAAACACTGAAGCTTTCTTT. The gene calls are TRBV6-5 and TRBJ1-1; 9 positions agree with TRBD1. The CDR3 runs 14 residues. The V and J ends lost 5 bases and 2 bases, in that order; junction bases with no gene match: 3. CDR1 is MNHEY and CDR2 is SVGAGI in the germline V gene.

This sequence joins TRBV11-3 and TRBJ2-1; D remains ambiguous. Trimming took off 1 base at V and 8 bases at J, with 15 bases between the two ends. The CDR3 consists of 15 residues. Germline CDR1 is SGHNT and CDR2 is YENEEA. CDR3 residues: CASSLVAGSMDEQFF. CDR3 bases: TGTGCCAGCAGCTTAGTTGCCGGGTCCATGGATGAGCAGTTCTTC.

The genes are TRBV19 and TRBJ1-3, with TRBD1 as a possible D gene (5 bases). Germline assignment: CDR1 LNHDA and CDR2 SQIVND (reference sequence). V lost 5 bases and J 0 bases, leaving 14 bases between the germline ends. This CDR3 is 16 amino acids long. As DNA, the CDR3 is TGTGCCAGTAGTCCGATGGCGGGGGACTCTGGAAACACCATATATTTT. Amino acids: CASSPMAGDSGNTIYF.

The J gene is TRBJ1-1, the V gene TRBV9; perhaps TRBD1 as D (5 bases). Germline V gene lookup returns CDR1 SGDLS and CDR2 YYNGEE. The CDR3 consists of 18 residues. The ends were cut back, 1 base at V and 0 bases at J, with 19 bases in the middle. The CDR3 is CASSVCGAVEIMNTEAFF. CDR3 sequence (DNA): TGTGCCAGCAGCGTATGTGGGGCAGTCGAGATCATGAACACTGAAGCTTTCTTT. Complete variable domain (other parts from reference TRBV9 and TRBJ1-1): DSGVTQTPKHLITATGQRVTLRCSPRSGDLSVYWYQQSLDQGLQFLIQYYNGEERAKGNILERFSAQQFPDLHSELNLSSLELGDSALYFCASSVCGAVEIMNTEAFFGQGTRLTVV.

The sample holds one count of this clone. This chain connects TRBV10-2 to TRBJ1-2; D is possibly TRBD1 (6 bases). V lost 10 bases and J 2 bases, leaving 17 bases between the germline ends. The germline V gene encodes CDR1 WSHSY and CDR2 SAAADI. The CDR3 runs to 14 residues. In DNA form, the CDR3 reads TGCGCCACCTTCGGGACATCCTTAAACTATGGCTACACCTTC. It translates to CATFGTSLNYGYTF.

The CDR3, as DNA: TGTGCCAGCAGTCTACCGGGAGCGGGGGGCTACACCTTC. Translating gives CASSLPGAGGYTF. This chain joins TRBV2 and TRBJ1-2, with D unresolved. The V gene's germline CDR1 is SNHLY and CDR2 FYNNEI. There are 13 residues in the CDR3. V lost 5 bases and J 8 bases, leaving 15 bases between the germline ends.

The J gene is TRBJ1-2, the V gene TRBV14; 9 positions agree with TRBD1. The CDR3 totals 16 residues. Germline V gene sequence: CDR1 SGHDN, CDR2 FVKESK. Losses at the gene ends were 4 bases for V and 3 bases for J; bases not matched to a gene: 9. The CDR3 DNA follows: TGTGCCAGCAGCCCACCGGGACAGGGTCGTCACTATGGCTACACCTTC. Amino acid sequence: CASSPPGQGRHYGYTF.

This chain uses TRBV5-6 with TRBJ1-2; 9 bases align to TRBD1. The CDR3 covers 14 residues. Germline assignment: CDR1 SGHDT and CDR2 YYEEEE. V dropped 4 bases and J dropped 7; count of bases not matched to a gene: 8. CDR3 loop: CASSPGQGTVGYTF. In DNA, the CDR3 is TGTGCCAGCAGCCCAGGACAGGGGACGGTTGGCTACACCTTC.

This clone was observed a single time. V usage is TRBV30 and J usage is TRBJ2-3; D not certain. This CDR3 has 14 residues. CDR1 is GTSNPN and CDR2 is SVGIG in the germline V gene (reference sequence). Trimming pared 3 bases from V and 8 bases from J, leaving 18 bases between. CDR3 DNA sequence: TGTGCCTGGAGGCTGTTATCAGGATCCGGTACGCAGTATTTT. Encoded protein: CAWRLLSGSGTQYF.

The chain links TRBV11-3 to TRBJ2-5; 11 nucleotides match TRBD1. The CDR3 sequence is 15 residues long. Losses at the gene ends were 5 bases for V and 5 bases for J; bases not matched to a gene: 7. Germline loops: CDR1 SGHNT, CDR2 YENEEA. CDR3: CASSPGTGGSETQYF. CDR3 DNA: TGTGCCAGCAGCCCCGGGACAGGGGGGTCGGAGACCCAGTACTTC.

The chain has TRBV15 and TRBJ1-2, with 9 bases that match TRBD1. The CDR3 sequence is 15 residues long. Germline CDR1 is LNHNV and CDR2 is YYDKDF (reference sequence). J was trimmed by 8 bases and V by 0 bases; bases with no gene match: 7. CDR3 sequence reads: CATSRDSGQGYGYTF. DNA of the CDR3: TGTGCCACCAGCAGAGATTCGGGACAGGGCTACGGCTACACCTTC.

The chain links TRBV5-4 to TRBJ2-1, with 11 bases identical to TRBD2. Germline CDR1 reads SGHNT; CDR2 reads YYREEE (reference sequence). The V and J ends lost 5 bases and 5 bases, in that order; junction bases with no gene match: 6. This CDR3 comprises 15 residues. In nucleotides, the CDR3 is TGTGCCAGCAGTTCGACTAGCGGGGAACACAATGAGCAGTTCTTC. Residues: CASSSTSGEHNEQFF.

The V call is TRBV9, the J call TRBJ2-5; 8 positions agree with TRBD2. Trimming removed 4 bases from V and 7 bases from J; junction bases left unmatched: 15. The germline CDR1 and CDR2 sequences are SGDLS and YYNGEE. The CDR3 length is 16 residues. The CDR3 coding sequence is TGTGCCAGCAGCCCGGGGAGCGGGGGTTTTCCTGGGACCCAGTACTTC. It codes for CASSPGSGGFPGTQYF.

This chain joins TRBV11-2 and TRBJ2-5; 11 bases map to TRBD2. The germline V gene encodes CDR1 SGHAT and CDR2 FQNNGV. This CDR3 has 19 residues. Trimming removed 5 bases from V and 0 bases from J; junction bases left unmatched: 14. CDR3 coding DNA: TGTGCCAGCAGCCGCCGGGGACTAGCGGCTACGGATCACCAAGAGACCCAGTACTTC. Translating gives CASSRRGLAATDHQETQYF.

This chain links TRBV10-3 with TRBJ2-1; 7 bases map to TRBD2. After removal of 7 bases from V and 0 bases from J, the junction contained 12 bases not matched to a gene. Per germline, CDR1 ENHRY and CDR2 SYGVKD. The CDR3 runs 17 residues. CDR3 region: CAITPRAAGPSYNEQFF. For the CDR3, the DNA is TGTGCCATCACCCCGAGGGCAGCGGGGCCCTCCTACAATGAGCAGTTCTTC.

In its sample, this clone was seen once. The chain joins TRBV13 to TRBJ2-2; D is undetermined. Per germline, CDR1 PRHDT and CDR2 FYEKMQ (reference sequence). The V and J ends lost 1 base and 4 bases respectively, with 7 bases between them. The CDR3 runs 14 residues. CDR3 residues: CASSLDTSTGELFF. The CDR3 DNA reads TGTGCCAGCAGCTTAGACACCAGCACCGGGGAGCTGTTTTTT.

In its sample, this clone was seen once. The genes are TRBV5-1 and TRBJ1-2; no clear D. CDR1 SGHRS and CDR2 YFSETQ come from the germline V gene. The CDR3 contains 14 residues. The V end was cut by 0 bases, the J end by 8 bases, with 14 bases between. CDR3 residues: CASSLGSQEKGYTF. DNA of the CDR3: TGCGCCAGCAGCTTGGGAAGTCAGGAAAAGGGCTACACCTTC.

The V and J genes are TRBV5-1 and TRBJ2-1, with TRBD2 as a possible D gene (5 bases). This CDR3 region has 14 residues. Per germline, CDR1 SGHRS and CDR2 YFSETQ. V was trimmed by 5 bases and J by 0 bases, leaving 9 bases between them. The CDR3 bases are TGCGCCAGCAGTGCAGCGGCCTCCTACAATGAGCAGTTCTTC. Protein sequence: CASSAAASYNEQFF.

With regard to this clone: Without the conserved terminal phenylalanine or tryptophan, this CDR3 likely stems from a read error. The limits of the CDR3 on the DNA are not certain, so only TCRdb's listed CDR3 is given. The rearrangement links TRBV12-5 to TRBJ1-4; the table's D call of TRBD1 was not tested on the DNA. From germline, CDR1 is LGHNT and CDR2 FRNRAP. From its first to its last residue, the CDR3 has 12 amino acids. The CDR3 here is CASGFGQGKAEL.